The TCR beta chain described here comes from a study of T cell responses to AZD1222 COVID-19 vaccine. Overall study results and limits: Every sample of the repertoires postdated the peak T cell response. Females outnumbered males among donors, who were mostly white British; clonal diversity was possibly underestimated. As reported, nearly half of all spike-specific TCRs target variant regions that are unmutated. Spike-specific TCR repertoires showed rising breadth and depth after two AZD1222 doses.

Germline lookup yields CDR1 MNHNY and CDR2 SVGAGI (reference sequence). CDR3 length: 14 residues. The V gene lost 0 bases and the J gene lost 5 bases, with 11 bases spanning the gap. This clone has only one observation. Antigen: not known. Measured with immunoSEQ multiplex PCR; TCRdb has only the in-frame clones, and not every one. The sample includes around 130,000 clones, 91% of them seen just once. V is TRBV6-6 and J is TRBJ2-7; no firm D call. The sequence was obtained from an adult who received the AZD1222 COVID-19 vaccine. This specimen was peripheral blood, taken 28 days after the second AZD1222 dose. CDR3 sequence: CASSYSTHTNEQYF. Here the CDR3 DNA reads TGTGCCAGCAGTTACTCGACCCATACTAACGAGCAGTACTTC.